This note documents a single T cell receptor beta chain sequence. This sample's TCRbeta library carried unique molecular identifier barcodes. TCRdb re-called the PCR reads through MiXCR, storing one row per CDR3 protein. The sample contains about 460,000 distinct CDR3 sequences, approximately 12% of which appear only once. This entry belongs to a study of T-cell reconstitution after alpha-beta-depleted transplantation in children. Germline V lookup: CDR1 SGHTA, CDR2 FQGNSA. Trimming removed 3 bases at V and 8 bases at J, with 14 bases between. This CDR3 is built from 15 residues. The sample in question was PBMCs from the stem cell graft donor, obtained from the stem cell graft. This clonotype was sampled from a human donor who donated a stem cell graft to a child with combined immunodeficiency. This chain connects TRBV7-2 to TRBJ1-6, with a weak D call TRBD1 (5 bases). This CDR3 reads CASSFGRGGDSPLHF. The CDR3 DNA reads TGTGCCAGCAGCTTCGGGCGGGGCGGGGATTCACCCCTCCACTTT.